This T cell receptor beta chain was documented in a study of blood T cell repertoires in COVID-19. The overall study: Specimens from acute and convalescent COVID-19 originated in the United States, Italy and Spain.

Per the original data handling: Amplification with reference gene primers provided the estimates of nucleated cell counts. TCRdb keeps only in-frame clones here, not all; method: immunoSEQ multiplex PCR. V, J and clone size reflect that table, while D and trimming were determined from the DNA. The sample gives 85,000 to 130,000 clones, more than 80% of which show up once; 26% is in the top ten. This CDR3 has 14 residues. The germline V gene has CDR1 LNHDA and CDR2 SQIVND (reference sequence). V lost 5 bases and J 7 bases, leaving 15 bases between the germline ends. The chain links TRBV19 to TRBJ1-5, with D possibly being TRBD1 (6 bases). The sequence derives from a man aged 55 to 70 with acute or convalescent COVID-19. What was sequenced was peripheral blood. The CDR3 reads CASSWGQGTQPQHF. In DNA, the CDR3 is TGTGCCAGTAGTTGGGGGCAGGGTACCCAGCCCCAGCATTTT.